The entry below gives a single TCR beta chain sequence along with its context. Its antigen is undetermined. Assay: immunoSEQ multiplex PCR; the TCRdb copy retains only in-frame clones and omits some. The table includes about 350,000 clones, around 89% detected once. The sample belongs to a study of Ad26.COV2.S vaccination and SARS-CoV-2 variants. Study at large: Ad26.COV2.S, an intramuscular injection, was given once or twice 56 days apart.

This sample's treatment: 19 received Ad26.COV2.S at low or high dose, single or two shots; a few received placebo; per-sample allocation not given. Samples analyzed were those drawn on day 63 after the first vaccine or placebo injection. Wuhan-strain SARS-CoV-2 spike was expressed by the Ad26 vector that made up the vaccine. Regarding the study as a whole: TCR breadth and depth estimates may have understated total T cell responses. Substantial breadth was reported for post-vaccination spike-specific CD8+ and CD4+ T cells.

V lost 6 bases and J lost 0, with 17 bases in between. The germline V gene encodes CDR1 MDHEN and CDR2 SYDVKM. The CDR3 length is 16 residues. The rearrangement uses TRBV28 and TRBJ1-2; D may be TRBD1 (5 bases). This receptor was obtained from a person aged 18-65 years who received the Ad26.COV2.S COVID-19 vaccine or a placebo. The specimen comprised peripheral blood, sampled in a trial of Ad26.COV2.S vaccine versus placebo. The CDR3 DNA follows: TGTGCCAGCAGACCGTCAGGGTTGGTTTCTAACTATGGCTACACCTTC. It is translated as CASRPSGLVSNYGYTF.